This T cell receptor beta chain was sequenced for a study of CD8 T cells in Susac syndrome. CD8+ and CD4+ T cells from blood underwent TCR beta sequencing, which was carried out in a high-throughput format. Included as multiple sclerosis controls were treatment-naive patients who had stable or active relapsing-remitting disease. Isolation of CD8+ and CD4+ T cells was performed negatively, whereas enrichment of TEMRA cells was done by FACS. A quantity of 0.5 to 1 ug RNA underwent reverse transcription using random hexamers. Amplification of TCR beta CDR3 by immunoSEQ multiplex PCR spanned 54 Vbeta and 13 Jbeta. TCRdb reprocessed the immunoSEQ multiplex PCR reads with MiXCR, giving one entry per CDR3 protein. The repertoire consists of more than 150,000 distinct CDR3 sequences, with roughly 96% occurring once and the leading ten covering 0.15%. The CDR3 runs 13 residues. Germline V gene lookup returns CDR1 SGHVS and CDR2 FNYEAQ. Trimming took 3 bases from V and 1 from J, leaving 5 bases between them.

The sequenced sample consisted of CD8+ T cells from PBMCs. The V gene is TRBV7-6, the J gene TRBJ2-3; a weak D match, TRBD2 (5 bases). The receptor was derived from a human donor with multiple sclerosis. The CDR3 reads CASSFSGTDTQYF. CDR3 in DNA: TGTGCCAGCAGCTTTAGCGGCACAGATACGCAGTATTTT. Full variable domain (remainder filled in from reference TRBV7-6 and TRBJ2-3): GAGVSQSPRYKVTKRGQDVALRCDPISGHVSLYWYRQALGQGPEFLTYFNYEAQQDKSGLPNDRFSAERPEGSISTLTIQRTEQRDSAMYRCASSFSGTDTQYFGPGTRLTVL.